These T cell receptor beta chains were read from a single sample in a study of blood T cell repertoires in COVID-19. Sequenced by immunoSEQ multiplex PCR; TCRdb stores in-frame clones only, minus some. Found here are about 300,000 clones, around 90% of them singletons; the top ten hold about 1.1%. Sequencing input: PBMCs or T cells enriched from blood (not recorded which). All receptors come from a woman under 40 who had recovered from COVID-19. CDR3s include the opening cysteine and the closing phenylalanine or tryptophan. A D gene is named only where the DNA matches it firmly. Only some rows state a clone size, as once, few, many or a class for expanded clones.

j_call,v_call,clone_size,d_call,cdr3_nt,cdr3_aa
TRBJ2-5,TRBV6-2/TRBV6-3,NA,TRBD1,TGTGCCAGCAGCAAAAGGGACAGGGGGCAAGAGACCCAGTACTTC,CASSKRDRGQETQYF
TRBJ1-1,TRBV4-3,NA,TRBD1,TGCGCCAGCAGCCAACCGGGACAGGGCACTGAAGCTTTCTTT,CASSQPGQGTEAFF
TRBJ2-5,TRBV2,NA,TRBD2,TGTGCCAGCAGTAGACTAGCGGGACAAGAGACCCAGTACTTC,CASSRLAGQETQYF
TRBJ1-4,TRBV7-2,NA,TRBD1,TGTGCCAGCAGCCCCGGGACAGGGGATGCAACTAATGAAAAACTGTTTTTT,CASSPGTGDATNEKLFF
TRBJ2-2,TRBV11-2,NA,TRBD1,TGTGCCAGCAGGCGACAGGGACGGAACACCGGGGAGCTGTTTTTT,CASRRQGRNTGELFF
TRBJ1-5,TRBV5-1,NA,TRBD1,TGCGCCAGCAGCGAGACAGGGTTCGGCAATCAGCCCCAGCATTTT,CASSETGFGNQPQHF
TRBJ1-5,TRBV19,NA,NA,TGTGCCAGTAGCCTCAGGGGAAGAGGAAGCAATCAGCCCCAGCATTTT,CASSLRGRGSNQPQHF
TRBJ2-2,TRBV6-5,once,NA,TGTGCCAGCAGCAGACAGGTCCACGGGACCGGGGAGCTGTTTTTT,CASSRQVHGTGELFF
TRBJ1-3,TRBV19,NA,TRBD1,TGTGCCAGTAGTCGTGGACAGGCGAAATCCTCTGGAAACACCATATATTTT,CASSRGQAKSSGNTIYF
TRBJ1-1,TRBV5-6,NA,NA,TGTGCCAGCAGCTTAGCGGAGAGCCTTGAAGCTTTCTTT,CASSLAESLEAFF
TRBJ1-3,TRBV2,NA,NA,TGTGCCAGCAGTCCCGACAGTGCCCGCTCTGGAAACACCATATATTTT,CASSPDSARSGNTIYF
TRBJ1-5,TRBV7-9,NA,TRBD1,TGTGCCAGCACCGGGGGGACAGGGGGAATCGATCAGCCCCAGCATTTT,CASTGGTGGIDQPQHF
TRBJ2-5,TRBV5-8,NA,NA,TGTGCCAGCAGCCCGAATACAGGCTTCCAAGAGACCCAGTACTTC,CASSPNTGFQETQYF
TRBJ2-7,TRBV14,few,TRBD1,TGTGCCAGCAGTCTTAGACAGGGCATCTCCTACGAGCAGTACTTC,CASSLRQGISYEQYF
TRBJ2-1,TRBV28,NA,TRBD2,TGTGCCAGCAGTCCCCGAGCGGGACTAGCGGGAGGGTACTCCTACAATGAGCAGTTCTTC,CASSPRAGLAGGYSYNEQFF
TRBJ2-3,TRBV30,NA,NA,TGTGCCTGGAGTGTACGTGGGAGGAAGGATACGCAGTATTTT,CAWSVRGRKDTQYF
TRBJ2-2,TRBV6-2/TRBV6-3,NA,TRBD2,TGTGCCAGCAGTTACCAACCGGGACTAGCGGTAGACGGGAACACCGGGGAGCTGTTTTTT,CASSYQPGLAVDGNTGELFF
TRBJ1-5,TRBV28,NA,NA,TGTGCCAGCCTGGGGCAGGGGAAGAATCAGCCCCAGCATTTT,CASLGQGKNQPQHF
TRBJ1-6,TRBV7-3,NA,NA,TGTGCCAGCAGCTTAGGCCCAAATTCACCCCTCCACTTT,CASSLGPNSPLHF
TRBJ2-4,TRBV4-3,NA,NA,TGCGCCAGCAGCCCTTGTCGCGGGTTAGCCAAAAACATTCAGTACTTC,CASSPCRGLAKNIQYF
TRBJ2-7,TRBV4-2,NA,TRBD1,TGTGCCAGCAGCCCCGGGACAGGGGCGTACGAGCAGTACTTC,CASSPGTGAYEQYF
TRBJ1-2,TRBV5-1,NA,TRBD1,TGCGCCAGCAGAGTTGACAGGGGCACAGCGGTCTACACCTTC,CASRVDRGTAVYTF
TRBJ1-6,TRBV6-5,few,TRBD1,TGTGCCAGCAGAAGGACAGGGGGTGGTTCACCCCTCCACTTT,CASRRTGGGSPLHF
TRBJ1-1,TRBV7-9,NA,NA,TGTGCCAGCACCTCGGGATGGAGCGACACTGAAGCTTTCTTT,CASTSGWSDTEAFF
TRBJ2-2,TRBV27,NA,NA,TGTGCCAGCAGCAAACCTAGCGCTTACGGGGAGCTGTTTTTT,CASSKPSAYGELFF
TRBJ2-1,TRBV19,NA,NA,TGTGCCAGTAGTAGAGACAACAATGAGCAGTTCTTC,CASSRDNNEQFF
TRBJ2-7,TRBV27,NA,TRBD1,TGTGCCAGCAGTTTATCAGGGACAGGGCGGGAGCAGTACTTC,CASSLSGTGREQYF
TRBJ2-7,TRBV6-5,NA,NA,TGTGCCAGCAGTCCAGCGGAGCTCCTCTCCTCCGAGCAGTACTTC,CASSPAELLSSEQYF
TRBJ1-2,TRBV6-5,few,NA,TGTGCCAGCAGTTACAGGGGAATAGGTGGCTACACCTTC,CASSYRGIGGYTF
TRBJ1-5,TRBV19,NA,TRBD1,TGTGCCAGTAGTACCGACAGGGGTCAGCCCCAGCATTTT,CASSTDRGQPQHF
TRBJ2-7,TRBV19,NA,TRBD1,TGTGCCAGTAGTGCATCCGGGACAGGGGTCCACGAGCAGTACTTC,CASSASGTGVHEQYF
TRBJ2-2,TRBV30,NA,NA,TGTGCCTGGAAAGGACGGGGAGACACCGGGGAGCTGTTTTTT,CAWKGRGDTGELFF
TRBJ2-7,TRBV28,NA,TRBD2,TGTGCCAGCAGTTTACTAGCGGGAGGGGGTGGCTACGAGCAGTACTTC,CASSLLAGGGGYEQYF
TRBJ2-1,TRBV27,NA,TRBD2,TGTGCCAGCAGGACCGGGACTAGCGGTAACAATGAGCAGTTCTTC,CASRTGTSGNNEQFF
TRBJ1-2,TRBV5-4,NA,NA,TGTGCCAGCAGCGCTACTGTAGACAGGAACTATGGCTACACCTTC,CASSATVDRNYGYTF
TRBJ2-5,TRBV7-6,NA,TRBD2,TGTGCCAGCAGCTTAGAGGCCGGGACTACTCAAGAGACCCAGTACTTC,CASSLEAGTTQETQYF